The next 28 T cell receptor beta chains were all read from a single sample in a study of CD8+ T cells in alopecia areata. cDNA reverse transcribed from extracted RNA served as the sequencing template. Produced via immunoSEQ multiplex PCR; TCRdb's table is partial and in-frame only. Among under 70,000 clones, over 95% were seen once, and the ten largest hold about 26%. The sample consisted of CD8+ T cells sorted from blood, taken at week 0. Receptor source: a human donor with alopecia areata.

V gene TRBV4-3 combines with J gene TRBJ1-5; D ambiguous. V dropped 0 bases and J dropped 0 bases, with 12 bases sitting between them. The germline gives CDR1 LGHNA, CDR2 YSLEER. This CDR3 has 17 residues. The CDR3 loop is CASSQELFQYSNQPQHF. The CDR3 DNA is TGCGCCAGCAGCCAAGAATTATTCCAGTATAGCAATCAGCCCCAGCATTTT.

V usage is TRBV7-9 and J usage is TRBJ2-3; D is ambiguous. CDR1 is SEHNR and CDR2 is FQNEAQ in the germline V gene (reference sequence). The CDR3 length is 15 residues. Between the trimmed V and J ends, which lost 8 bases and 6 bases, there was a span of 21 bases. CDR3 DNA: TGTGCCAGCCGATCCAGCGTTGGGTCGTGGGATACGCAGTATTTT. It translates to CASRSSVGSWDTQYF. Full variable domain (missing parts from reference TRBV7-9 and TRBJ2-3): DTGVSQNPRHKITKRGQNVTFRCDPISEHNRLYWYRQTLGQGPEFLTYFQNEAQLEKSRLLSDRFSAERPKGSFSTLEIQRTEQGDSAMYLCASRSSVGSWDTQYFGPGTRLTVL.

A single count supports this clone. The CDR3 nucleotides are TGCAGCGTTGAAGAGTCCGGGACAGACTATGGCTACACCTTC. Encoded protein: CSVEESGTDYGYTF. The chain is built from TRBV29-1 and TRBJ1-2; 7 nucleotides match TRBD1. The CDR3 runs 14 residues. From germline, CDR1 is SQVTM and CDR2 ANQGSEA. V dropped 0 bases and J dropped 3; count of bases not matched to a gene: 4.

The chain links TRBV7-3 to TRBJ2-1; D might be TRBD2 (6 bases). V was shortened by 4 bases and J by 5 bases, with 12 bases between the two germline ends. There are 14 residues in the CDR3. Germline values: CDR1 SGHTA, CDR2 FQGTGA. The CDR3 spells CASSSDGGDNEQFF. CDR3 nucleotide sequence: TGTGCCAGCAGCTCGGACGGGGGAGACAATGAGCAGTTCTTC. The variable domain in full, with the rest retrieved from reference TRBV7-3 and TRBJ2-1, is GAGVSQTPSNKVTEKGKYVELRCDPISGHTALYWYRQSLGQGPEFLIYFQGTGAADDSGLPNDRFFAVRPEGSVSTLKIQRTERGDSAVYLCASSSDGGDNEQFFGPGTRLTVL.

This clone was seen only once. The J gene is TRBJ2-7, the V gene TRBV4-3, with 7 bases matching TRBD1. V shed 3 bases, J shed 4 bases, and the junction held 6 bases outside the gene matches. Germline V gene data show CDR1 as LGHNA and CDR2 as YSLEER. This CDR3 contains 14 residues. The CDR3, as DNA: TGCGCCAGCAGCCACCGGGACAGCCGGTACGAGCAGTACTTC. This codes for CASSHRDSRYEQYF.

The table lists this clone with a count of one. The chain has TRBV2 and TRBJ1-1, with TRBD1 identical over 7 bases. The CDR3 is 16 amino acids. Germline V lookup: CDR1 SNHLY, CDR2 FYNNEI. V lost 6 bases and J lost 5; bases outside the gene matches: 15. The CDR3 region has the DNA TGTGCCAGCAGCTGGGAGGGGGCAGGGATGGATACTGAAGCTTTCTTT. Protein product: CASSWEGAGMDTEAFF.

The V and J genes are TRBV4-3 and TRBJ1-5; 7 nucleotides align to TRBD1. CDR1 LGHNA and CDR2 YSLEER come from the germline V gene. The CDR3 is 16 residues long. V lost 0 bases and J lost 4; bases outside the gene matches: 6. CDR3 protein: CASSQDRQGLNQPQHF. CDR3 DNA: TGCGCCAGCAGCCAAGATCGACAGGGCTTGAATCAGCCCCAGCATTTT.

The chain links TRBV5-6 to TRBJ2-7; 10 bases line up with TRBD2. The V and J ends lost 0 bases and 0 bases, in that order; junction bases with no gene match: 3. The CDR3 contains 16 residues. Looked up from germline, CDR1 is SGHDT and CDR2 is YYEEEE. CDR3 bases: TGTGCCAGCAGCTTGGTAAGCGGGGGGGCCTCCTACGAGCAGTACTTC. This sequence encodes CASSLVSGGASYEQYF.

This clone came up once. The chain recombines TRBV7-9 with TRBJ1-5, with TRBD1 as a possible D gene (6 bases). This CDR3 comprises 13 residues. Trimming removed 1 base at V and 11 bases at J, with 12 bases between. Looked up from germline, CDR1 is SEHNR and CDR2 is FQNEAQ (reference sequence). CDR3 sequence: CASSLEQGQAQHF. The CDR3 DNA sequence: TGTGCCAGCAGCTTAGAGCAGGGGCAGGCCCAGCATTTT. The whole variable domain, remainder taken from reference TRBV7-9 and TRBJ1-5, is DTGVSQNPRHKITKRGQNVTFRCDPISEHNRLYWYRQTLGQGPEFLTYFQNEAQLEKSRLLSDRFSAERPKGSFSTLEIQRTEQGDSAMYLCASSLEQGQAQHFGDGTRLSIL.

This clone appeared once. The rearrangement joins TRBV6-6 to TRBJ2-7; 7 bases line up with TRBD1. CDR1 and CDR2 (germline): MNHNY, SVGAGI (reference sequence). CDR3 size: 13 residues. J gave up 3 bases and V 6 bases, and 5 bases lay outside the gene matches. CDR3 residues: CASSPDRVYEQYF. CDR3 DNA: TGTGCCAGCAGCCCAGACAGGGTCTACGAGCAGTACTTC.

The CDR3 DNA reads TGTGCCAGCAGCGCGGCGTCAGGGTGGCGAAGCGGGAATGAGCAGTTCTTC. It yields the protein CASSAASGWRSGNEQFF. This chain uses TRBV9 with TRBJ2-1; weak D call: TRBD2 (6 bases). Trimming removed 3 bases at V and 7 bases at J, with 23 bases between. Germline V gene lookup returns CDR1 SGDLS and CDR2 YYNGEE. The CDR3 covers 17 residues.

The sample holds one count of this clone. The V gene is TRBV7-9, the J gene TRBJ2-7; TRBD1 is a possible D gene (5 bases). V lost 1 base, J lost 7 bases, and 17 bases lay in between. The CDR3 consists of 15 residues. Germline loops: CDR1 SEHNR, CDR2 FQNEAQ (reference sequence). The CDR3 is CASSLGLGQGREQYF. Here the CDR3 DNA reads TGTGCCAGCAGCTTAGGGTTGGGCCAGGGAAGGGAGCAGTACTTC.

The genes are TRBV7-6 and TRBJ1-6; 7 bases agree with TRBD1. The junction had 8 bases not matched to a gene; V was cut back by 5 bases and J by 10 bases. Germline assignment: CDR1 SGHVS and CDR2 FNYEAQ. This CDR3 comprises 14 residues. The CDR3 spells CASSTNRGLSPLHF. CDR3 in DNA: TGTGCCAGCAGCACCAACAGGGGTCTCTCACCCCTCCACTTT. Filled out from reference TRBV7-6 and TRBJ1-6, the complete variable domain reads GAGVSQSPRYKVTKRGQDVALRCDPISGHVSLYWYRQALGQGPEFLTYFNYEAQQDKSGLPNDRFSAERPEGSISTLTIQRTEQRDSAMYRCASSTNRGLSPLHFGNGTRLTVT.

The table lists this clone with a count of one. The chain carries TRBV7-9 and TRBJ2-2; D is unclear. CDR1 and CDR2 from the germline V gene are SEHNR and FQNEAQ (reference sequence). This CDR3 comprises 15 residues. Deletions cut 5 bases from V and 4 bases from J, with 14 bases between. The CDR3 is CASSPDSVSTGELFF. The DNA for the CDR3 is TGTGCCAGCAGCCCCGATTCAGTCAGCACCGGGGAGCTGTTTTTT.

In DNA form, the CDR3 reads TGTGCCAGCTCACCAGGGACAGGGGATGAGCAGTTCTTC. It codes for CASSPGTGDEQFF. This rearrangement joins TRBV18 to TRBJ2-1; 10 bases are shared with TRBD1. The CDR3 is 13 amino acids. CDR1 and CDR2 (germline): KGHSH, LQKENI. Trimming at V came to 2 bases and at J to 8 bases, leaving 0 bases not matched to a gene.

The rearrangement links TRBV27 to TRBJ2-6; the D is unclear. With 2 bases removed from V and 2 bases from J, the gap between germline ends came to 1 base. Germline lookup yields CDR1 MNHEY and CDR2 SMNVEV (reference sequence). The CDR3 extends over 13 amino acids. CDR3 protein: CASSLAGANVLTF. CDR3 nucleotide sequence: TGTGCCAGCAGTTTAGCTGGGGCCAACGTCCTGACTTTC.

The gene calls are TRBV29-1 and TRBJ2-2; possibly TRBD1 or TRBD2 for D (5 bases each). The ends were cut back, 3 bases at V and 8 bases at J, with 19 bases in the middle. The CDR3 loop spans 15 amino acids. Per germline, CDR1 SQVTM and CDR2 ANQGSEA. Here the CDR3 DNA reads TGCAGCGTTGACCCTCCGGGGCGTATCTCTGGGGAGCTGTTTTTT. It is translated as CSVDPPGRISGELFF.

The rearrangement uses TRBV6-1 and TRBJ1-4, with 7 bases identical to TRBD1. V gave up 2 bases and J gave up 0 bases; unmatched junction bases: 0. The CDR3 runs 15 residues. CDR1 is MNHNS and CDR2 is SASEGT in the germline V gene. The CDR3: CASSETGATNEKLFF. In nucleotides, the CDR3 is TGTGCCAGCAGTGAAACAGGGGCAACTAATGAAAAACTGTTTTTT.

This clone was detected once. CDR3 loop: CASSLYGTGYNEQFF. DNA of the CDR3: TGTGCCAGCAGCTTATACGGGACAGGGTACAATGAGCAGTTCTTC. The chain joins TRBV11-1 to TRBJ2-1; 9 bases agree with TRBD1. Germline V gene lookup returns CDR1 SGHAT and CDR2 FQDESV (reference sequence). The CDR3 has 15 residues. Trimming removed 2 bases from V and 4 bases from J; junction bases left unmatched: 3.

The V and J genes are TRBV7-6 and TRBJ2-7; 8 bases are shared with TRBD1. Trimming at V came to 5 bases and at J to 5 bases, leaving 5 bases not matched to a gene. This CDR3 is 13 amino acids long. CDR1 SGHVS and CDR2 FNYEAQ come from the germline V gene. This chain's CDR3 is CASSRDRGDEQYF. The DNA of the CDR3 is TGTGCCAGCAGCCGAGACAGGGGTGACGAGCAGTACTTC.

This sequence joins TRBV7-6 and TRBJ2-7; no firm D call. V lost 5 bases and J 2 bases, leaving 13 bases between the germline ends. CDR1 and CDR2 from the germline V gene are SGHVS and FNYEAQ. The CDR3 loop spans 14 amino acids. In DNA, the CDR3 is TGTGCCAGCAGCCCCCCGCGTAGCCCCTACGAGCAGTACTTC. Its protein product is CASSPPRSPYEQYF.

V gene TRBV5-4 combines with J gene TRBJ2-5; TRBD2 is a possible D gene (6 bases). V was clipped by 2 bases and J by 6 bases, with 20 bases between them. The CDR3 totals 16 residues. Germline V lookup: CDR1 SGHNT, CDR2 YYREEE (reference sequence). The DNA for the CDR3 is TGTGCCAGCAGCTTATTAGACGGGGGTGAATTGAAGACCCAGTACTTC. The encoded protein is CASSLLDGGELKTQYF.

The chain uses TRBV14 and TRBJ1-4; D might be TRBD1 (5 bases). V was cut by 1 base and J by 12 bases, with 12 bases left in between. The CDR3 covers 13 residues. Germline CDR1 reads SGHDN; CDR2 reads FVKESK. The CDR3 DNA is TGTGCCAGCAGCCAAGGCCGGGGGGTGCAACTGTTTTTT. This gives the protein CASSQGRGVQLFF.

The rearrangement links TRBV5-6 to TRBJ1-1; D not resolved. Looked up from germline, CDR1 is SGHDT and CDR2 is YYEEEE. The CDR3 length is 13 residues. V was clipped by 6 bases and J by 5 bases, with 14 bases between them. CDR3 protein: CASTLSAATEAFF. The CDR3, as DNA: TGTGCCAGCACCCTCTCGGCCGCAACTGAAGCTTTCTTT.

V and J are TRBV18 and TRBJ2-4; weak D call: TRBD1 (6 bases). V was pared by 1 base and J by 8 bases, with 9 bases between. Germline assignment: CDR1 KGHSH and CDR2 LQKENI. CDR3 length: 13 amino acids. The chain's CDR3 is CASSPLSGDIQYF. The CDR3 DNA follows: TGTGCCAGCTCACCACTCTCAGGGGACATTCAGTACTTC.

The chain employs TRBV29-1 and TRBJ1-2, with D unclear. V lost 6 bases and J 8 bases, leaving 13 bases between the germline ends. Looked up from germline, CDR1 is SQVTM and CDR2 is ANQGSEA. This CDR3 has 11 residues. CDR3 DNA: TGCAGCGTCCTACAGTCGGAGGGCTACACCTTC. Protein: CSVLQSEGYTF.

The CDR3 DNA reads as TGTGCCAGCAGCTTGATCGGGACGCCCGACGAGCAGTACTTC. Translating gives CASSLIGTPDEQYF. The V and J genes are TRBV5-4 and TRBJ2-7; D may be TRBD1 or TRBD2 (5 bases each). The CDR3 sequence is 14 residues long. Trimming left V 1 base short and J 5 bases short, with 13 bases between. From germline, CDR1 is SGHNT and CDR2 YYREEE (reference sequence).

CDR3 sequence (DNA): TGTGCCAGCAGTCTGACGGAAACCTACGAGCAGTACTTC. Its translation is CASSLTETYEQYF. The chain employs TRBV6-1 and TRBJ2-7, with D unclear. The CDR3 is made up of 13 amino acids. Germline CDR1 reads MNHNS; CDR2 reads SASEGT. Trimming took off 5 bases at V and 2 bases at J, with 10 bases between the two ends.